This TCR beta chain was captured in a study of blood T cell repertoires in COVID-19. Looking at the study overall: Sample material is recorded as cDNA or gDNA derived from T cells, B-cell-depleted T cells, or PBMCs.

The V gene lost 3 bases and the J gene lost 3 bases, with 21 bases spanning the gap. Germline V gene lookup returns CDR1 SEHNR and CDR2 FQNEAQ (reference sequence). The CDR3 has 18 residues. Authors' analysis steps: The assay estimated nucleated cells by amplifying reference gene primers. The method was immunoSEQ multiplex PCR; TCRdb's version includes in-frame clones alone and lacks a portion of them. The DNA was the basis for D and trimming; V, J and clone size are from that table. The table records about 150,000 clones, about 83% of them present only once. The sequence was obtained from a human donor in a cohort sampled during active COVID-19. The source material was peripheral blood. The rearrangement joins TRBV7-9 to TRBJ2-1; no clear D gene. CDR3 bases: TGTGCCAGCAGCTTTATCCCCCGAGAGGCTTTCTTCTACAATGAGCAGTTCTTC. Protein product: CASSFIPREAFFYNEQFF.